This TCR beta chain was sequenced during a study of blood T cell repertoires in COVID-19. Looking at the study overall: Whether acute or convalescent, the COVID-19 samples came from the United States, Italy and Spain. The cDNA or gDNA used as material had been derived from T cells, B-cell-depleted T cells, or PBMCs.

With 4 bases removed from V and 5 bases from J, the gap between germline ends came to 10 bases. CDR3 size: 14 residues. Germline V gene lookup returns CDR1 KGHDR and CDR2 SFDVKD. In the original workflow: Amplified reference gene primers provided the basis for estimating nucleated cell counts. Profiling relied on immunoSEQ multiplex PCR, and the TCRdb table lists in-frame clones only, not all of them. V, J and clone size are taken as reported in that table, and D and trimming were inferred from the DNA itself. The repertoire includes fewer than 70,000 clones, 80% to 90% of them detected once, and around 5.9% sits in the top ten.

Material for sequencing was peripheral blood. This chain uses TRBV24-1 with TRBJ2-2; D ambiguous. This sequence was found in a woman between 55 and 75 years old with acute or convalescent COVID-19. The CDR3 protein is CATSDALLTGELFF. The CDR3 DNA reads TGTGCCACCAGTGACGCCCTATTGACCGGGGAGCTGTTTTTT.